The rows below give T cell receptor beta chains drawn from one sample of a study of CD4 T cells in relation to SARS-CoV-2 and coronaviruses. Generated by immunoSEQ multiplex PCR, the TCRdb table keeps only in-frame clones and is missing some. The sample includes tens of thousands of clones, 94% of them seen just once. Sequencing was performed on naive CD4+ T cells from PBMCs. These receptors came from a human donor in good health. Each CDR3 is given with its conserved first and last residue. The D gene is left open where the match is weak.

J gene | V gene | D gene | CDR3 protein
TRBJ1-5 | TRBV27 | . | CASSRGEKYQPQHF
TRBJ2-3 | TRBV6-5 | . | CASRSRGEGLDTQYF
TRBJ1-1 | TRBV28 | . | CASSLTARTPNTEAFF
TRBJ2-3 | TRBV7-2 | TRBD2 | CASGTSAKDTQYF
TRBJ1-2 | TRBV28 | . | CASSRGTGMGYGYTF
TRBJ1-2 | TRBV7-9 | . | CASSLAGGGYGYTF
TRBJ1-2 | TRBV19 | TRBD1 | CASRTRQGFGGYTF
TRBJ2-5 | TRBV15 | . | CATSRDPGVQETQYF
TRBJ1-1 | TRBV20-1 | . | CSASSAFF
TRBJ2-2 | TRBV19 | TRBD1 | CASSLGQGNAGELFF
TRBJ2-6 | TRBV28 | . | CASSLLGVSGANVLTF
TRBJ2-7 | TRBV27 | TRBD1 | CASSPRGTGGYEQYF
TRBJ2-1 | TRBV25-1 | TRBD2 | CASSEWTSGQEQFF
TRBJ2-3 | TRBV5-1 | TRBD2 | CASSWGPSGGASTDTQYF
TRBJ2-3 | TRBV3-1/TRBV3-2 | TRBD2 | CASGGEAQYF
TRBJ2-1 | TRBV20-1 | TRBD2 | CSASSLAGDNEQFF
TRBJ2-7 | TRBV5-4 | TRBD2 | CASSLSGSSYEQYF
TRBJ2-7 | TRBV6-5 | . | CASSYSGNAYEQYF
TRBJ2-1 | TRBV7-9 | TRBD2 | CASSLEVGLAVYNEQFF
TRBJ2-5 | TRBV30 | . | CAWSQGNQETQYF